This is a list of T cell receptor beta chains from one sample in a study of T cell responses to AZD1222 COVID-19 vaccine. TCRdb's copy holds only in-frame clones and misses some; the assay was immunoSEQ multiplex PCR. The sample has 100,000 to 130,000 clones, 87% seen once. Sequencing used peripheral blood, obtained 28 days after the second AZD1222 dose. All receptors come from an adult who received the AZD1222 COVID-19 vaccine. The CDR3 runs from the conserved cysteine through the conserved F or W. A D gene is named only where the DNA matches it firmly.

d_call	v_call	cdr3_aa
NA	TRBV7-2	CASSLPGRVLYNSPLHF
NA	TRBV30	CAWSNGGGDGYTF
NA	TRBV6-1	CASSELFRTEAFF
NA	TRBV4-2	CASSQGAAGASQETQYF
NA	TRBV11-2	CASSLDRPGGYTF
TRBD1	TRBV10-1	CASSETGTGPDTQYF
TRBD2	TRBV6-2/TRBV6-3	CASSLSGGQETQYF
TRBD1	TRBV7-6	CASSLLTGVDTEAFF
NA	TRBV18	CASSPNSPTGELFF
NA	TRBV19	CASSSTSEAYNEQFF
NA	TRBV27	CASSGDTEAFF
TRBD1	TRBV27	CARRRQGSRSPLHF
NA	TRBV6-1	CASSEVLFDYGYTF
NA	TRBV12-3/TRBV12-4	CASSLGTNEKLFF
NA	TRBV19	CASSIGDGFYEQYF
NA	TRBV10-2	CASSARGGILHGYTF
NA	TRBV4-2	CASSQEEGQRGYYF
NA	TRBV5-6	CASSLGGNGNTIYF
NA	TRBV5-6	CASRTGPGGYTF
NA	TRBV19	CASKAREMNTEAFF
NA	TRBV4-1	CASSQDGAGRNQPQHF
NA	TRBV2	CASSESLGEQYF
NA	TRBV24-1	CATSDDWEYNSPLHF
NA	TRBV5-4	CASSLDSRGLNTEAFF
NA	TRBV7-9	CASSSPERQGVYEQYF
TRBD1	TRBV5-1	CASSLASFGGTGQETQYF
NA	TRBV12-3/TRBV12-4	CASRGSPGNTIYF
TRBD1	TRBV3-1/TRBV3-2	CASSQSGQGSKTYEQYF
NA	TRBV2	CASSGLTTGHGYTF
TRBD1	TRBV19	CASSTRTGGFYEQYF
NA	TRBV7-7	CASSPTGGKDNQPQHF
NA	TRBV15	CATSRSTGELFF
NA	TRBV4-3	CASSQDGFSSTDTQYF
NA	TRBV18	CASSTQDANTGELFF
NA	TRBV5-1	CASSWAPSGGRDTQYF
NA	TRBV30	CACLEPGKHGYTF
NA	TRBV4-2	CASSHGPQGNSGNTIYF
TRBD1	TRBV6-5	CASRRQGAGEQYF
NA	TRBV5-6	CASSLGRNTEAFF
NA	TRBV7-8	CASSPAGQMLQETQYF
NA	TRBV6-5	CASRTGTYSNQPQHF
NA	TRBV7-2	CASSLYARSGNTIYF
TRBD1	TRBV3-1/TRBV3-2	CASSLGSGTGLTWDTF
NA	TRBV27	CASSVAGFSNQPQHF
NA	TRBV12-5	CASGLSQLYEQYF
TRBD1	TRBV7-3	CASSLNPTGGVDGYTF
NA	TRBV6-2/TRBV6-3	CASSYSYRDGANQPQHF
TRBD1	TRBV4-1	CASRQAGQPNQPQHF
NA	TRBV6-5	CASSRQNSSPLHF
NA	TRBV11-2	CASRVQPGVYGYTF
NA	TRBV2	CATLRYTEAFF
NA	TRBV21-1	CASSKVVIGNVLGGILTDTQYF
NA	TRBV10-1	CAIIRGAGETQYF
NA	TRBV10-2	CASRQGRSGTGELFF
NA	TRBV7-2	CASSLEVGTQYF
NA	TRBV5-6	CASSLAEQGYEQFF